Below are 7 T cell receptor beta chains sequenced from a single sample in a study of regulatory T cells in long-lasting Graves disease. According to the study, TCR beta libraries were built with iRepertoire HTBI primers and CDR3-region Arm-PCR. MiXCR, run by TCRdb on the multiplex PCR reads, gives a single entry per CDR3 protein. The profile shows 680,000 or so distinct CDR3 sequences, around 15% of them singletons. The sample's time point: newly diagnosed GD, antithyroid drugs for less than 3 months. PBMC-extracted RNA yielded the TCR library. The same data also went into a second study, on T cells in Graves' hyperthyroidism and ophthalmopathy.

The sequencing used peripheral blood mononuclear cells (PBMCs), collected at new diagnosis, from a patient treated with antithyroid drugs. These TCRs come from a woman aged 25 to 39 with Graves disease.

The rearrangement uses TRBV6-1 and TRBJ2-3; D is perhaps TRBD2 (6 bases). Trimming took 4 bases from V and 2 from J, leaving 13 bases between them. The CDR3 loop spans 15 amino acids. Germline CDR1 and CDR2: MNHNS and SASEGT. CDR3 in DNA: TGTGCCAGCAGTGGAATAGCGGCCTCCACAGATACGCAGTATTTT. Translation gives CASSGIAASTDTQYF.

This clonotype was counted ten times or more. The V call is TRBV7-9, the J call TRBJ1-2; no definite D call. This CDR3 contains 13 residues. Germline CDR1 SEHNR, CDR2 FQNEAQ (reference sequence). Trimming removed 1 base at V and 5 bases at J, with 8 bases between. CDR3 sequence (DNA): TGTGCCAGCAGCTTAGGTTTTACTTATGGCTACACCTTC. Its translation: CASSLGFTYGYTF.

The sample holds many counts of this clonotype. This chain joins TRBV20-1 and TRBJ2-2; no definite D call. The CDR3 runs 13 residues. V lost 0 bases, J lost 2 bases, and 4 bases lay in between. CDR1 is DFQATT, CDR2 SNEGSKA, per germline (reference sequence). The CDR3 bases are TGCAGTGCTAGAGACCTCAACACCGGGGAGCTGTTTTTT. Translation gives CSARDLNTGELFF.

This clonotype was seen repeatedly, ten times or more. The chain joins TRBV13 to TRBJ2-3; D might be TRBD2 (5 bases). The V gene lost 3 bases and the J gene lost 6 bases, with 13 bases spanning the gap. CDR1 is PRHDT, CDR2 FYEKMQ, per germline (reference sequence). This CDR3 comprises 14 residues. The CDR3 protein is CASSFFRGKDTQYF. CDR3 nucleotide sequence: TGTGCCAGCAGCTTTTTCCGGGGAAAGGATACGCAGTATTTT.

V usage is TRBV2 and J usage is TRBJ2-2; 11 positions agree with TRBD1. Germline CDR1 reads SNHLY; CDR2 reads FYNNEI. Germline trimming cut 6 bases from V and 5 bases from J; bases unmatched to any gene: 5. The CDR3 length is 15 residues. The DNA of the CDR3 is TGTGCCAGCAGATGGGGACAGGGGGTTACCGGGGAGCTGTTTTTT. It translates to CASRWGQGVTGELFF.

This clonotype appeared many times. The chain links TRBV7-9 to TRBJ2-1; D is undetermined. V dropped 2 bases and J dropped 6 bases, with 8 bases sitting between them. This CDR3 has 13 residues. The germline CDR1 and CDR2 sequences are SEHNR and FQNEAQ (reference sequence). The CDR3 sequence is CASSLLTLNEQFF. CDR3 DNA: TGTGCCAGCAGCTTATTGACACTCAATGAGCAGTTCTTC.

The V call is TRBV7-2, the J call TRBJ2-2; D is uncertain. V lost 5 bases and J 7 bases, leaving 8 bases between the germline ends. The CDR3 is made up of 12 amino acids. Germline V gene lookup returns CDR1 SGHTA and CDR2 FQGNSA. CDR3: CASSRPYGELFF. DNA for the CDR3: TGTGCCAGCAGCCGCCCCTACGGGGAGCTGTTTTTT. The full variable domain, completed using reference TRBV7-2 and TRBJ2-2, is GAGVSQSPSNKVTEKGKDVELRCDPISGHTALYWYRQSLGQGLEFLIYFQGNSAPDKSGLPSDRFSAERTGGSVSTLTIQRTQQEDSAVYLCASSRPYGELFFGEGSRLTVL.